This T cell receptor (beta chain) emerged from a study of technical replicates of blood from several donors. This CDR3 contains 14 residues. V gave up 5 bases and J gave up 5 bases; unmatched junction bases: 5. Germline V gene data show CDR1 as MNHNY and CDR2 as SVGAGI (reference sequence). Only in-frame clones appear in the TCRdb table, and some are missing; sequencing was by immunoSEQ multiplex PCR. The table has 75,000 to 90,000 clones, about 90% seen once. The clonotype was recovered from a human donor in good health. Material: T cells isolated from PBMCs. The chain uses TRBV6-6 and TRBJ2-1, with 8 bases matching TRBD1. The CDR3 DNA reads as TGTGCCAGCAGTATCCAGGGGGCGGACAATGAGCAGTTCTTC. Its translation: CASSIQGADNEQFF.